This T cell receptor (beta chain) is from a study of tumor-infiltrating lymphocytes in localized non-small cell lung cancer. CDR1 and CDR2 (germline): MDHEN, SYDVKM. This CDR3 comprises 11 residues. Deletions cut 7 bases from V and 7 bases from J, with 11 bases between. Here immunoSEQ multiplex PCR was the method, and the copy in TCRdb shows in-frame clones only, minus some. The sample has 16,000 or so clones; around 80% are singletons. There are a few counts of this clone. What it binds is not known. Findings of the study overall: Higher tumor T cell infiltration than in uninvolved lung was supported by TCRbeta sequencing. No link was found between tumor T-cell fraction and recurrence-free survival. Different pieces of the same tissue went to different assays, confounding technical variation with intratumor heterogeneity. IM1 and IM2 tumors showed no difference in T-cell fraction.

The sequence derives from a human donor with non-small cell lung cancer. The chain is built from TRBV28 and TRBJ2-7, with D unresolved. The sequenced sample was lung tumor tissue. This chain's CDR3 is CASTLGLEQYF. CDR3 nucleotide sequence: TGTGCCAGCACCTTAGGATTAGAGCAGTACTTC.